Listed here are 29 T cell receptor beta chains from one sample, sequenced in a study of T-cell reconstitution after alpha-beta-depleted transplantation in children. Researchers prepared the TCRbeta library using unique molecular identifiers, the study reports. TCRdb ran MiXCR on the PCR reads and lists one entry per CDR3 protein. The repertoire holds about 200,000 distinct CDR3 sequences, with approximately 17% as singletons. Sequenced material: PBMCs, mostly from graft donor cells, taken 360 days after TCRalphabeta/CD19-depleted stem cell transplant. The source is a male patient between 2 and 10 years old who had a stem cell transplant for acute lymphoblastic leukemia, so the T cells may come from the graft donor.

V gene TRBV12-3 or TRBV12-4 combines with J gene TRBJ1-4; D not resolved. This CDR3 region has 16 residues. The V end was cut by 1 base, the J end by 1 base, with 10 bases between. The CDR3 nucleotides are TGTGCCAGCAGTTTAGGCAGCCTTGGAACTAATGAAAAACTGTTTTTT. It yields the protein CASSLGSLGTNEKLFF.

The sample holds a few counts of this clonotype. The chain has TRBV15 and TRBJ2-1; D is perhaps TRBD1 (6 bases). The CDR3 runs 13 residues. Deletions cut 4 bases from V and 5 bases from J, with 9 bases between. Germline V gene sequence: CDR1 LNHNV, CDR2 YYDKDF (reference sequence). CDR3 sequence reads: CATSTGTNNEQFF. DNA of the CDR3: TGTGCCACCAGCACCGGGACAAACAATGAGCAGTTCTTC.

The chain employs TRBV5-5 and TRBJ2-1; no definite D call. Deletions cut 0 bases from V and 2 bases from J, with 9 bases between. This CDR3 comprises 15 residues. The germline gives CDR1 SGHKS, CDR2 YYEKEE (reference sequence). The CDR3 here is CASSLAVGAYNEQFF. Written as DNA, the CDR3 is TGTGCCAGCAGCTTGGCCGTCGGAGCCTACAATGAGCAGTTCTTC.

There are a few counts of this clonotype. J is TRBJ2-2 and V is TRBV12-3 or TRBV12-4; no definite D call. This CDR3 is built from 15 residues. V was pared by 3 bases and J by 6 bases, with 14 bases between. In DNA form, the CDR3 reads TGTGCCAGCAGTTTGGTTTTTGGGTGGGCCGGGGAGCTGTTTTTT. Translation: CASSLVFGWAGELFF.

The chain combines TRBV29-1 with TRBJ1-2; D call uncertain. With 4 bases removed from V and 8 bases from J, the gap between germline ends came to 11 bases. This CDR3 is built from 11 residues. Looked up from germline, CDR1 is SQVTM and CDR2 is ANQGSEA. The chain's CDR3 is CSVGSQSGYTF. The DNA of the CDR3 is TGCAGCGTTGGCAGCCAGTCGGGCTACACCTTC. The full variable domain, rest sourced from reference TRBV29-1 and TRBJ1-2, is SAVISQKPSRDICQRGTSLTIQCQVDSQVTMMFWYRQQPGQSLTLIATANQGSEATYESGFVIDKFPISRPNLTFSTLTVSNMSPEDSSIYLCSVGSQSGYTFGSGTRLTVV.

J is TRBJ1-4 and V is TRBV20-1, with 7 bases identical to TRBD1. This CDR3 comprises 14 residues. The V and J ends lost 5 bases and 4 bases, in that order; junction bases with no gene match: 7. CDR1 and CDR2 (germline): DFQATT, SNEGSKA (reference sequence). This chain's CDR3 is CSAPEGAINEKLFF. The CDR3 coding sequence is TGCAGTGCTCCGGAGGGGGCGATTAATGAAAAACTGTTTTTT.

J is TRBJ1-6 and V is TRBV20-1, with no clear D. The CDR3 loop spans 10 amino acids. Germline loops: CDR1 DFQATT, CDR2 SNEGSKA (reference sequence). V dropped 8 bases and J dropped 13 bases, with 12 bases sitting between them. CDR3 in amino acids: CSTLMGPLHF. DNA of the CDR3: TGCAGTACCCTGATGGGGCCCCTCCACTTT.

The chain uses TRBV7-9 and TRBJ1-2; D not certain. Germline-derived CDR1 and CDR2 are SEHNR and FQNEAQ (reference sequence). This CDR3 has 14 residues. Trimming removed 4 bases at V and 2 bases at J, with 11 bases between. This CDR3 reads CASSSPTANYGYTF. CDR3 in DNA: TGTGCCAGCAGCTCCCCGACCGCGAACTATGGCTACACCTTC.

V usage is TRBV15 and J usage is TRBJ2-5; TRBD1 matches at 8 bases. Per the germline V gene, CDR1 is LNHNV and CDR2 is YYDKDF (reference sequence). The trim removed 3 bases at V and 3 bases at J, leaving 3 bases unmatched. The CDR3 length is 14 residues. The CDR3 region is CATSRDRAEETQYF. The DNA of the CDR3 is TGTGCCACCAGCAGGGACAGGGCAGAAGAGACCCAGTACTTC.

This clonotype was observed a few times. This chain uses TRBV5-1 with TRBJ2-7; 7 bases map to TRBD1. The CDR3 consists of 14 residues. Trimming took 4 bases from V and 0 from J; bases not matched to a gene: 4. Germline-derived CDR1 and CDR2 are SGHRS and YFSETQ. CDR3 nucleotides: TGCGCCAGCAGCAAGACAGGGAACTCCTACGAGCAGTACTTC. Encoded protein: CASSKTGNSYEQYF.

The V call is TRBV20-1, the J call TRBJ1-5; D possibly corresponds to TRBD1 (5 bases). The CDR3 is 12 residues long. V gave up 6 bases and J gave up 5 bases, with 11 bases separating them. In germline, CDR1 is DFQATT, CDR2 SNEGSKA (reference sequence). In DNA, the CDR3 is TGCAGTGCCCTCGGGGGAGATCAGCCCCAGCATTTT. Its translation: CSALGGDQPQHF.

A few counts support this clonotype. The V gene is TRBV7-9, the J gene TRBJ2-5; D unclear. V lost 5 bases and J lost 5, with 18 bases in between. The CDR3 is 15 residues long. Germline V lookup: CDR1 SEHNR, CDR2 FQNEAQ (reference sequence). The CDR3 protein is CASSPPNLWGETQYF. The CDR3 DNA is TGTGCCAGCAGCCCGCCTAACCTCTGGGGTGAGACCCAGTACTTC. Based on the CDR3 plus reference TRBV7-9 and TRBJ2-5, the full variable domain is DTGVSQNPRHKITKRGQNVTFRCDPISEHNRLYWYRQTLGQGPEFLTYFQNEAQLEKSRLLSDRFSAERPKGSFSTLEIQRTEQGDSAMYLCASSPPNLWGETQYFGPGTRLLVL.

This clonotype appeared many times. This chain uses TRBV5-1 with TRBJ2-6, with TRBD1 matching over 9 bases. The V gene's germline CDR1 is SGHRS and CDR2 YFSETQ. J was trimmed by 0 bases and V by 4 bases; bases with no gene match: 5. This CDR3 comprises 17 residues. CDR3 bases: TGCGCCAGCAGCGCGGGACAGGGTGGCTCTGGGGCCAACGTCCTGACTTTC. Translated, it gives CASSAGQGGSGANVLTF.

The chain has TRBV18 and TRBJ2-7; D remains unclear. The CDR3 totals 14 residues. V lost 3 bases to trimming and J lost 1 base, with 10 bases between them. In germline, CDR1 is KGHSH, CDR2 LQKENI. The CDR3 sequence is CASSPDDLSYEQYF. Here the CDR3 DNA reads TGTGCCAGCTCACCTGACGATCTTTCCTACGAGCAGTACTTC.

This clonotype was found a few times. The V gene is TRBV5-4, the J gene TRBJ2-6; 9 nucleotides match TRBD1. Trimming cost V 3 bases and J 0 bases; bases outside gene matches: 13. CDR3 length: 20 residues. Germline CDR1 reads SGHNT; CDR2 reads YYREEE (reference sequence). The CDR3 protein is CASSWYFGTGSLSGANVLTF. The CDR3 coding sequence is TGTGCCAGCAGCTGGTATTTCGGGACAGGGAGCCTCTCTGGGGCCAACGTCCTGACTTTC.

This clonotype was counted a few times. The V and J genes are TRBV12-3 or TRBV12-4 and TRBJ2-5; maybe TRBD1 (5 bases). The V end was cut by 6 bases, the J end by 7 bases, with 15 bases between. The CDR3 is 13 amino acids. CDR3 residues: CASSQDSFGTQYF. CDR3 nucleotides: TGTGCCAGCAGCCAAGACAGTTTTGGGACCCAGTACTTC.

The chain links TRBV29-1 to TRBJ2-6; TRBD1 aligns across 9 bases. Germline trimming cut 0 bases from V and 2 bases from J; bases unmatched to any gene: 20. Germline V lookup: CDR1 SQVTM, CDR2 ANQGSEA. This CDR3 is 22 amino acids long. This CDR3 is CSVEDRVGQGLALSPGANVLTF. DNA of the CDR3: TGCAGCGTTGAAGATAGGGTGGGACAGGGCCTGGCCCTGTCCCCTGGGGCCAACGTCCTGACTTTC.

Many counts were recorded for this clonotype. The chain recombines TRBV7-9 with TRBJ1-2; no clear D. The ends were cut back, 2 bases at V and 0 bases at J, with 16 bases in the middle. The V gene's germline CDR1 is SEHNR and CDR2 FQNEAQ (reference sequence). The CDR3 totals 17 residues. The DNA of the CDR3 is TGTGCCAGCAGCTTAAATACCGTACAGATTTCTAACTATGGCTACACCTTC. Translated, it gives CASSLNTVQISNYGYTF. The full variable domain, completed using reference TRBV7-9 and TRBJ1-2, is DTGVSQNPRHKITKRGQNVTFRCDPISEHNRLYWYRQTLGQGPEFLTYFQNEAQLEKSRLLSDRFSAERPKGSFSTLEIQRTEQGDSAMYLCASSLNTVQISNYGYTFGSGTRLTVV.

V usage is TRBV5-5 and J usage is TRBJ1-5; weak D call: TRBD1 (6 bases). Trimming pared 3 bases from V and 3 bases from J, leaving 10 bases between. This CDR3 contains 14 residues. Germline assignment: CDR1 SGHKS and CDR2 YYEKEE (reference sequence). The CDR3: CASSWTDSNQPQHF. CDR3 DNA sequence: TGTGCCAGCAGCTGGACAGACTCCAATCAGCCCCAGCATTTT.

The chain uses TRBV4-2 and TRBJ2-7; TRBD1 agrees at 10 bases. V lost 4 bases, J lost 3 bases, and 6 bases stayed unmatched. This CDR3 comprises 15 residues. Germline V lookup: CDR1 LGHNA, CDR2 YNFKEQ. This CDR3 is CASSLWDRGDYEQYF. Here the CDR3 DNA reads TGTGCCAGCAGCCTTTGGGACAGGGGAGACTACGAGCAGTACTTC.

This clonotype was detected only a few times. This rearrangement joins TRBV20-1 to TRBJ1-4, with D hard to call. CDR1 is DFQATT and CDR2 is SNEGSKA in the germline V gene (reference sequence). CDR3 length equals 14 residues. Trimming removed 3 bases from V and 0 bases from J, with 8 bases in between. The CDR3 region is CSASLGSTNEKLFF. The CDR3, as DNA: TGCAGTGCTAGTCTCGGTTCAACTAATGAAAAACTGTTTTTT.

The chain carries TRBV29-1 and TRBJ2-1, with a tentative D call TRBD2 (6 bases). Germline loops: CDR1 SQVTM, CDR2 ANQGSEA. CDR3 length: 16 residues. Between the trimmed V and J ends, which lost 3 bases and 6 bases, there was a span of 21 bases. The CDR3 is CSVDRDSRAGRNEQFF. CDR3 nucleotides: TGCAGCGTTGACCGGGACTCCCGAGCTGGTCGCAATGAGCAGTTCTTC.

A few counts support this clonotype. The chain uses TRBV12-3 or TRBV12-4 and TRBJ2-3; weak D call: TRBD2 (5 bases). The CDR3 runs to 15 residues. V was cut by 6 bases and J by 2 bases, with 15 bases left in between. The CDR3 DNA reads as TGTGCCAGCAGCCCGGGAAGGACCCACACAGATACGCAGTATTTT. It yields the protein CASSPGRTHTDTQYF.

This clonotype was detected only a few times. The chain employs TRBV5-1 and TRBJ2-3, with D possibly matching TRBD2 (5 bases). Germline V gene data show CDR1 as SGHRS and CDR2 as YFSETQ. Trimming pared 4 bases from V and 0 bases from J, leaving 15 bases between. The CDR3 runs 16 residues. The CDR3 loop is CASSVTRGISTDTQYF. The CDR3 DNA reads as TGCGCCAGCAGCGTAACTAGAGGAATTAGCACAGATACGCAGTATTTT.

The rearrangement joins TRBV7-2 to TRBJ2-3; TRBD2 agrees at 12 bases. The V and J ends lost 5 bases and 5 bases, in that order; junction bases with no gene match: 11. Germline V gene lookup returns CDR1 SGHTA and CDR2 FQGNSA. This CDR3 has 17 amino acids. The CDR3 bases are TGTGCCAGCAGCATTCCCCTAGCGGGGGGGCCGGTAGATACGCAGTATTTT. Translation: CASSIPLAGGPVDTQYF.

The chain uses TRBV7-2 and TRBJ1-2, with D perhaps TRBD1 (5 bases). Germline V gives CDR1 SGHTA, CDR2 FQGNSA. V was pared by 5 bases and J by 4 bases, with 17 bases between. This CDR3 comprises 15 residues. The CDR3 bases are TGTGCCAGCAGCCAGAGGGGACGGCAAACCTATGGCTACACCTTC. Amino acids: CASSQRGRQTYGYTF.

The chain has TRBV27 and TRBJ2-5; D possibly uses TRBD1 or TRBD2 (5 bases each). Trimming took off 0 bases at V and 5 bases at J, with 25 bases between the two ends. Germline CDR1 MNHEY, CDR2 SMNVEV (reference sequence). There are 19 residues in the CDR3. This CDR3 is CASSLSRKSPGRSYETQYF. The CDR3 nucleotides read TGTGCCAGCAGTTTATCCAGAAAATCCCCGGGACGCTCATATGAGACCCAGTACTTC.

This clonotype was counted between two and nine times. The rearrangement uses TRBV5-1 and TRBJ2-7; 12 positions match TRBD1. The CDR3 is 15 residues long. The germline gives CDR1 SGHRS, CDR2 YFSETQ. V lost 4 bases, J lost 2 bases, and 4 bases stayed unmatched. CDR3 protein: CASSQGQGAAYEQYF. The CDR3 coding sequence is TGCGCCAGCAGCCAGGGACAGGGGGCCGCCTACGAGCAGTACTTC.

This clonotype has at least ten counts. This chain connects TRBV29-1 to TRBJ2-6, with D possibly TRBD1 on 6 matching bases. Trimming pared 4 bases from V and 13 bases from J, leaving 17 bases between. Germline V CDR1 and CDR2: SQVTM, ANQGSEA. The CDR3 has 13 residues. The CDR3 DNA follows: TGCAGCGTTGGAATTACAGGGAAGAATGTCCTGACTTTC. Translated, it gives CSVGITGKNVLTF. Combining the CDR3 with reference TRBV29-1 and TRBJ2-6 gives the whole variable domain SAVISQKPSRDICQRGTSLTIQCQVDSQVTMMFWYRQQPGQSLTLIATANQGSEATYESGFVIDKFPISRPNLTFSTLTVSNMSPEDSSIYLCSVGITGKNVLTFGAGSRLTVL.